The 28 T cell receptor beta chains listed next were all sequenced from one sample in a study of identical twins. One entry per CDR3 protein, called by TCRdb with MiXCR from the 5' RACE reads. The sample has about 660,000 distinct CDR3 sequences; about 9.4% are singletons. These sequences were also reported in another study, on yellow fever vaccine responses in identical twins.

The sequenced material came from PBMCs. The receptors stem from a woman between 18 and 29 years old in good health.

This clonotype was observed many times. This chain's CDR3 is CASSLLLLGDTQYF. The CDR3 DNA sequence: TGTGCCAGCAGCTTGTTATTATTGGGTGATACGCAGTATTTT. The rearrangement joins TRBV7-9 to TRBJ2-3; D uncertain. CDR1 SEHNR and CDR2 FQNEAQ come from the germline V gene (reference sequence). This CDR3 comprises 14 residues. V was shortened by 3 bases and J by 6 bases, with 13 bases between the two germline ends.

V and J are TRBV24-1 and TRBJ2-3; D is unresolved. V was pared by 4 bases and J by 6 bases, with 10 bases between. The length of the CDR3 is 13 residues. Per germline, CDR1 KGHDR and CDR2 SFDVKD. The CDR3 DNA reads TGTGCCACCAGTGAACAACTTGGGGATACGCAGTATTTT. Residues: CATSEQLGDTQYF.

This clonotype was seen ten or more times. The V and J genes are TRBV7-9 and TRBJ1-1, with 10 bases that match TRBD1. From germline, CDR1 is SEHNR and CDR2 FQNEAQ (reference sequence). J gave up 4 bases and V 6 bases, and 8 bases lay outside the gene matches. The CDR3 consists of 15 residues. The CDR3 here is CASSYPGTGVTEAFF. The CDR3, as DNA: TGTGCCAGCAGTTATCCCGGGACAGGGGTCACTGAAGCTTTCTTT.

The chain carries TRBV11-3 and TRBJ2-3, with 8 bases aligning to TRBD2. This CDR3 comprises 15 residues. The germline V gene has CDR1 SGHNT and CDR2 YENEEA. Trimming cost V 8 bases and J 2 bases; bases outside gene matches: 9. The CDR3 DNA reads as TGTGCCAGCTCAACCGGCGGGGGGCCCACAGATACGCAGTATTTT. This encodes CASSTGGGPTDTQYF.

The rearrangement uses TRBV28 and TRBJ2-7; 8 bases are a match to TRBD1. V lost 10 bases, J lost 3 bases, and 2 bases stayed unmatched. Germline V gives CDR1 MDHEN, CDR2 SYDVKM. The CDR3 loop spans 11 amino acids. CDR3 bases: TGTGCCACTGACAGGGGCTACGAGCAGTACTTC. It is translated as CATDRGYEQYF.

At least ten counts were recorded for this clonotype. CDR3 nucleotide sequence: TGTGCCAGCTCACCAGAGGTGGGGACAGGGGAGTTCTTC. It yields the protein CASSPEVGTGEFF. The chain joins TRBV18 to TRBJ2-1; 10 nucleotides line up with TRBD1. Germline V gene data show CDR1 as KGHSH and CDR2 as LQKENI. V shed 2 bases, J shed 14 bases, and the junction held 6 bases outside the gene matches. The CDR3 contains 13 residues. The full variable domain, with the rest looked up from reference TRBV18 and TRBJ2-1, is NAGVMQNPRHLVRRRGQEARLRCSPMKGHSHVYWYRQLPEEGLKFMVYLQKENIIDESGMPKERFSAEFPKEGPSILRIQQVVRGDSAAYFCASSPEVGTGEFFGPGTRLTVL.

This clonotype was seen repeatedly, ten times or more. This rearrangement joins TRBV10-2 to TRBJ2-5, with 7 nucleotides matching TRBD2. The V gene end was trimmed by 6 bases and the J gene end by 1 base; junction bases not matched to a gene: 8. CDR1 is WSHSY, CDR2 SAAADI, per germline. This CDR3 has 15 residues. CDR3 residues: CASRQVREPQETQYF. The CDR3 region has the DNA TGCGCCAGCAGGCAGGTGCGGGAGCCCCAAGAGACCCAGTACTTC.

This clonotype was seen a few times. V usage is TRBV12-3 or TRBV12-4 and J usage is TRBJ2-3, with D tentatively TRBD2 (6 bases). Trimming cost V 6 bases and J 0 bases, with 13 bases left between them. The CDR3 loop spans 15 amino acids. CDR3 in DNA: TGTGCCAGCAGACCGGGACTGGCTAGCACAGATACGCAGTATTTT. Translating gives CASRPGLASTDTQYF.

This clonotype was seen more than once but under ten times. The V gene is TRBV7-3, the J gene TRBJ2-5; 9 positions match TRBD2. The CDR3 contains 16 residues. With 2 bases clipped from V and 5 bases from J, the junction kept 9 bases outside the gene matches. Germline values: CDR1 SGHTA, CDR2 FQGTGA. CDR3: CASSLDSGGSSETQYF. In DNA, the CDR3 is TGTGCCAGCAGCTTAGATAGCGGGGGAAGTAGCGAGACCCAGTACTTC.

In this sample, this clonotype turned up a few times. The V and J genes are TRBV5-1 and TRBJ2-2; D gene unclear. The CDR3 has 14 amino acids. V lost 0 bases, J lost 6 bases, and 9 bases lay in between. Looked up from germline, CDR1 is SGHRS and CDR2 is YFSETQ. This CDR3 is CASSLESVAGELFF. The CDR3 nucleotides read TGCGCCAGCAGCTTGGAGTCAGTGGCCGGGGAGCTGTTTTTT.

V gene TRBV3-1 combines with J gene TRBJ2-6, with TRBD1 matching over 7 bases. J was trimmed by 4 bases and V by 5 bases; bases with no gene match: 5. Germline assignment: CDR1 LGHDT and CDR2 YNNKEL (reference sequence). This CDR3 is 15 amino acids long. This CDR3 reads CASSEGAVGANVLTF. The CDR3 region has the DNA TGTGCCAGCAGCGAGGGGGCGGTCGGGGCCAACGTCCTGACTTTC. The full variable domain, completed using reference TRBV3-1 and TRBJ2-6, is DTAVSQTPKYLVTQMGNDKSIKCEQNLGHDTMYWYKQDSKKFLKIMFSYNNKELIINETVPNRFSPKSPDKAHLNLHINSLELGDSAVYFCASSEGAVGANVLTFGAGSRLTVL.

This clonotype has only a few counts. The genes are TRBV6-5 and TRBJ1-2, with 9 nucleotides matching TRBD1. CDR1 is MNHEY, CDR2 SVGAGI, per germline. With 5 bases clipped from V and 1 base from J, the junction kept 5 bases outside the gene matches. The CDR3 extends over 15 amino acids. The CDR3 protein is CASSLDRGVNYGYTF. Here the CDR3 DNA reads TGTGCCAGCAGTCTCGACAGGGGGGTTAACTATGGCTACACCTTC.

This clonotype has more than one count but fewer than ten. V usage is TRBV19 and J usage is TRBJ2-7; TRBD2 matches at 10 bases. The CDR3 spans 14 residues. V lost 4 bases and J lost 3; bases outside the gene matches: 3. CDR1 LNHDA and CDR2 SQIVND come from the germline V gene (reference sequence). The CDR3 region has the DNA TGTGCCAGTAGTACCGGACTAGCGGTCTACGAGCAGTACTTC. Amino acids: CASSTGLAVYEQYF.

This clonotype was picked up a small number of times. The CDR3 sequence: CASSSWTGRTSNTGELFF. In nucleotides, the CDR3 is TGTGCCAGCAGTTCATGGACAGGGCGGACCTCGAACACCGGGGAGCTGTTTTTT. The chain carries TRBV28 and TRBJ2-2; TRBD1 matches 8 bases. CDR3 length: 18 residues. J lost 0 bases, V lost 4 bases, and 10 bases had no gene match. CDR1 and CDR2 (germline): MDHEN, SYDVKM. Looking up the rest from reference TRBV28 and TRBJ2-2 gives the full variable domain: DVKVTQSSRYLVKRTGEKVFLECVQDMDHENMFWYRQDPGLGLRLIYFSYDVKMKEKGDIPEGYSVSREKKERFSLILESASTNQTSMYLCASSSWTGRTSNTGELFFGEGSRLTVL.

V gene TRBV5-1 combines with J gene TRBJ2-5; no clear D. This CDR3 is built from 17 residues. Germline V gene lookup returns CDR1 SGHRS and CDR2 YFSETQ. The ends were cut back, 5 bases at V and 0 bases at J, with 20 bases in the middle. CDR3 sequence: CASRLIPHSANQETQYF. The CDR3 DNA follows: TGCGCCAGCAGATTGATCCCTCACAGTGCAAACCAAGAGACCCAGTACTTC.

The genes are TRBV27 and TRBJ2-3; D uncertain. V gave up 5 bases and J gave up 2 bases, with 23 bases separating them. Germline CDR1 is MNHEY and CDR2 is SMNVEV (reference sequence). This CDR3 spans 18 amino acids. The CDR3 is CASSENTAPYPSTDTQYF. CDR3 DNA sequence: TGTGCCAGCAGTGAAAACACTGCACCCTACCCCTCCACAGATACGCAGTATTTT.

This clonotype turned up a few times. One end of the junction varies from germline; a read error may be responsible. This chain links TRBV11-2 with TRBJ2-7, with D possibly TRBD1 on 5 matching bases. Germline lookup yields CDR1 SGHAT and CDR2 FQNNGV. This CDR3 is 14 amino acids long. The CDR3 DNA sequence: TGTGCCAGCAGTCTCGGCAGGGAAGTCTACGACCAGTACTTC. Protein sequence: CASSLGREVYDQYF.

The J gene is TRBJ2-7, the V gene TRBV6-2 or TRBV6-3; 8 nucleotides line up with TRBD1. Germline V gives CDR1 MNHEY, CDR2 SVGEGT. The CDR3 loop spans 16 amino acids. Trimming removed 4 bases from V and 6 bases from J; junction bases left unmatched: 14. CDR3 sequence reads: CASSSARQGTFREQYF. In DNA form, the CDR3 reads TGTGCCAGCAGTTCTGCGAGACAGGGGACCTTTCGCGAGCAGTACTTC.

The chain links TRBV29-1 to TRBJ1-6, with D uncertain. Germline V gene data show CDR1 as SQVTM and CDR2 as ANQGSEA. This CDR3 spans 11 amino acids. V lost 4 bases, J lost 9 bases, and 7 bases lay in between. CDR3 in DNA: TGCAGCGTTGGGGTCCCTTCACCCCTCCACTTT. It codes for CSVGVPSPLHF. Based on the CDR3 plus reference TRBV29-1 and TRBJ1-6, the full variable domain is SAVISQKPSRDICQRGTSLTIQCQVDSQVTMMFWYRQQPGQSLTLIATANQGSEATYESGFVIDKFPISRPNLTFSTLTVSNMSPEDSSIYLCSVGVPSPLHFGNGTRLTVT.

The V call is TRBV5-1, the J call TRBJ2-1; TRBD2 matches at 7 bases. Germline CDR1 is SGHRS and CDR2 is YFSETQ. This CDR3 region has 16 residues. The J segment lost 4 bases and the V segment lost 0 bases, leaving 7 bases of the junction unmatched. CDR3 in DNA: TGCGCCAGCAGCTTGGAGGGAGGGTATATTTACAATGAGCAGTTCTTC. Translated: CASSLEGGYIYNEQFF.

This clonotype has at least ten counts. The gene calls are TRBV12-3 or TRBV12-4 and TRBJ2-3; TRBD2 agrees at 8 bases. CDR3 length: 14 amino acids. V was clipped by 7 bases and J by 5 bases; unmatched bases: 8. This chain's CDR3 is CASNAGGLEDTQYF. The CDR3 DNA sequence: TGTGCCAGCAATGCGGGGGGCCTTGAAGATACGCAGTATTTT.

V usage is TRBV20-1 and J usage is TRBJ2-5; a possible D gene is TRBD1 (7 bases). The CDR3 loop spans 15 amino acids. CDR1 and CDR2 (germline): DFQATT, SNEGSKA (reference sequence). Trimming took 0 bases from V and 4 from J, leaving 15 bases between them. CDR3 protein: CSARDRPGGGETQYF. The CDR3 DNA sequence: TGCAGTGCTAGAGATAGGCCAGGGGGAGGAGAGACCCAGTACTTC.

In its sample, this clonotype was seen a few times. This chain uses TRBV7-9 with TRBJ2-7; the match to TRBD1 covers 9 bases. The V segment lost 3 bases and the J segment 2 bases; nucleotides outside the gene matches: 11. The germline gives CDR1 SEHNR, CDR2 FQNEAQ (reference sequence). The CDR3 has 17 amino acids. CDR3 in amino acids: CASSFGSGTGYAYEQYF. The CDR3 DNA reads TGTGCCAGCAGCTTCGGGTCGGGGACAGGGTACGCCTACGAGCAGTACTTC.

This clonotype occurred a few times. The junction departs from the called germline gene at one end, perhaps through a read error. The chain couples TRBV2 to TRBJ2-1, with a tentative D call TRBD1 (5 bases). CDR1 is SNHLY, CDR2 FYNNEI, per germline. The CDR3 has 10 amino acids. CDR3 coding DNA: TGTGCTAGCAGGGCCGACCGTCAGTTCTTC. Translation gives CASRADRQFF.

In this sample, this clonotype turned up a few times. V is TRBV7-9 and J is TRBJ2-1; 11 positions agree with TRBD2. The CDR3 runs 14 residues. Looked up from germline, CDR1 is SEHNR and CDR2 is FQNEAQ (reference sequence). V shed 5 bases and J 9 bases; nucleotides not matched to a gene: 6. CDR3 amino acids: CASSPTSGGREQFF. The CDR3 nucleotides are TGTGCCAGCAGCCCAACTAGCGGGGGCCGTGAGCAGTTCTTC.

There are a few counts of this clonotype. This rearrangement joins TRBV7-9 to TRBJ1-1; D is unclear. Germline-derived CDR1 and CDR2 are SEHNR and FQNEAQ (reference sequence). The CDR3 totals 14 residues. V lost 3 bases and J lost 5, with 13 bases in between. The CDR3 protein is CASSFLNFRTEAFF. The DNA of the CDR3 is TGTGCCAGCAGCTTTTTGAATTTCAGGACTGAAGCTTTCTTT.

The table lists this clonotype with a few counts. CDR3 DNA sequence: TGCAGCGGGAGGGAGGGCACTGAAGCTTTCTTT. Translating it yields CSGREGTEAFF. The V call is TRBV29-1, the J call TRBJ1-1; D not resolved. CDR1 SQVTM and CDR2 ANQGSEA come from the germline V gene. This CDR3 comprises 11 residues. V lost 7 bases, J lost 4 bases, and 10 bases lay in between.

This chain connects TRBV6-1 to TRBJ2-1; 10 bases align to TRBD1. CDR1 is MNHNS, CDR2 SASEGT, per germline. V gave up 6 bases and J gave up 3 bases; unmatched junction bases: 5. This CDR3 is 15 amino acids long. CDR3 in amino acids: CASREGQGNYNEQFF. CDR3 nucleotides: TGTGCCAGCAGAGAGGGACAGGGGAACTACAATGAGCAGTTCTTC.